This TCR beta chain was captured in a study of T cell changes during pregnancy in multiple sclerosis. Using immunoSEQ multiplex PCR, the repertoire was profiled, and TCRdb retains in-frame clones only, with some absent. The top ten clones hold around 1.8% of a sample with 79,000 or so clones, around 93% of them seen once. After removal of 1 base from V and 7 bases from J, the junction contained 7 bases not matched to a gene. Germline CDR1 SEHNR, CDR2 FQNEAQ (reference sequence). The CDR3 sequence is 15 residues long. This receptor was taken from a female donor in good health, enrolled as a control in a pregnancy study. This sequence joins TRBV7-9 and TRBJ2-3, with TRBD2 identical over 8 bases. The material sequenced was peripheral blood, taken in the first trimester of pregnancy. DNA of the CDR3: TGTGCCAGCAGCTTAGTAGGCGAGCGGGGGAATACGCAGTATTTT. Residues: CASSLVGERGNTQYF.